These 30 T cell receptor beta chains were all obtained from the same sample, sequenced in a study of T cell repertoires in cytomegalovirus infection. MiXCR, applied by TCRdb to the reads, yields one record per CDR3 protein. In the table there are approximately 910,000 distinct CDR3 sequences, approximately 31% of which are singletons. For these receptors, no antigen is known. The specimen comprised cultured CD8+ T cells from PBMCs, sampled from culture after CMV antigen stimulation. The receptors come from a human donor in good health (CMV status not recorded). Some clones in this sample may be carry-over from other donors' samples.

This clonotype was seen a few times. This sequence joins TRBV19 and TRBJ2-1; 12 bases are a match to TRBD2. Germline trimming cut 9 bases from V and 13 bases from J; bases unmatched to any gene: 10. The CDR3 is made up of 13 amino acids. Germline V gene lookup returns CDR1 LNHDA and CDR2 SQIVND (reference sequence). For the CDR3, the DNA is TGTGCCAGCCTGGGTCGGACTAGCGGGGCACAGTTCTTC. Translated, it gives CASLGRTSGAQFF.

This clonotype came up many times. V gene TRBV7-6 combines with J gene TRBJ2-5; TRBD1 aligns across 7 bases. With V trimmed by 5 bases and J by 2 bases, 5 bases remained unmatched. The germline V gene encodes CDR1 SGHVS and CDR2 FNYEAQ. The CDR3 loop spans 14 amino acids. This chain's CDR3 is CASSLTGLQETQYF. In DNA form, the CDR3 reads TGTGCCAGCAGCCTGACAGGGCTACAAGAGACCCAGTACTTC.

This chain connects TRBV18 to TRBJ2-7; D tentatively fits TRBD1 or TRBD2 (5 bases each). The CDR3 is 17 residues long. Per the germline V gene, CDR1 is KGHSH and CDR2 is LQKENI. V was pared by 3 bases and J by 3 bases, with 21 bases between. For the CDR3, the DNA is TGTGCCAGCTCACCCCGATATACGGGACGCAAGATCTACGAGCAGTACGTC. Residues: CASSPRYTGRKIYEQYV.

The sample holds a few counts of this clonotype. V and J are TRBV20-1 and TRBJ2-2; 7 bases fit TRBD2. The CDR3 extends over 15 amino acids. V was clipped by 6 bases and J by 1 base; unmatched bases: 8. Germline V CDR1 and CDR2: DFQATT, SNEGSKA (reference sequence). The CDR3 region is CSASSRGENTGELFF. For the CDR3, the DNA is TGCAGTGCCAGCAGCCGGGGGGAGAACACCGGGGAGCTGTTTTTT.

In this sample, this clonotype turned up many times. This chain links TRBV7-8 with TRBJ1-2, with 9 bases that match TRBD1. With 5 bases clipped from V and 6 bases from J, the junction kept 7 bases outside the gene matches. CDR1 is SGHVS and CDR2 is FQNEAQ in the germline V gene. The CDR3 has 14 amino acids. The CDR3 bases are TGTGCCAGCAGCCAGGGGACAGGGTTCGATGGCTACACCTTC. Its translation is CASSQGTGFDGYTF.

V usage is TRBV11-2 and J usage is TRBJ2-2; D gene ambiguous. Germline CDR1 reads SGHAT; CDR2 reads FQNNGV. V was shortened by 2 bases and J by 7 bases, with 14 bases between the two germline ends. The CDR3 runs 15 residues. For the CDR3, the DNA is TGTGCCAGCAGCTTATACGACCAGCACATCGGGGAGCTGTTTTTT. This gives the protein CASSLYDQHIGELFF.

This clonotype was recorded a few times. The rearrangement uses TRBV6-1 and TRBJ2-1; D is perhaps TRBD2 (6 bases). Trimming removed 2 bases from V and 7 bases from J, with 15 bases in between. The CDR3 is 15 residues long. The germline V gene encodes CDR1 MNHNS and CDR2 SASEGT. In nucleotides, the CDR3 is TGTGCCAGCAGTGAAACAGGACTAAGGAGGAATGAGCAGTTCTTC. Translation: CASSETGLRRNEQFF.

This clonotype showed up just a few times. The chain uses TRBV4-3 and TRBJ2-5; 8 nucleotides line up with TRBD2. The junction had 4 bases not matched to a gene; V was cut back by 0 bases and J by 4 bases. This CDR3 is built from 15 residues. Germline loops: CDR1 LGHNA, CDR2 YSLEER. The CDR3 DNA sequence: TGCGCCAGCAGCCAAGATCGCAGCGGGGGAGAGACCCAGTACTTC. Translation gives CASSQDRSGGETQYF.

This chain connects TRBV27 to TRBJ1-2, with a tentative D call TRBD1 (6 bases). This CDR3 comprises 13 residues. CDR1 MNHEY and CDR2 SMNVEV come from the germline V gene (reference sequence). V lost 1 base and J 6 bases, leaving 9 bases between the germline ends. The CDR3 DNA reads as TGTGCCAGCAGTTTATGGGGGGCGAATGGCTACACCTTC. Protein sequence: CASSLWGANGYTF.

V is TRBV7-6 and J is TRBJ2-2; D unresolved. The CDR3 has 14 residues. Germline CDR1 is SGHVS and CDR2 is FNYEAQ. Deletions cut 0 bases from V and 3 bases from J, with 5 bases between. CDR3 sequence reads: CASSLAQHTGELFF. The CDR3 bases are TGTGCCAGCAGCTTAGCACAGCACACCGGGGAGCTGTTTTTT. The full variable domain, in which reference TRBV7-6 and TRBJ2-2 provide the parts outside the CDR3, is GAGVSQSPRYKVTKRGQDVALRCDPISGHVSLYWYRQALGQGPEFLTYFNYEAQQDKSGLPNDRFSAERPEGSISTLTIQRTEQRDSAMYRCASSLAQHTGELFFGEGSRLTVL.

The chain links TRBV7-4 to TRBJ1-5, with D maybe TRBD1 (5 bases). Per the germline V gene, CDR1 is SGHVT and CDR2 is SQSDAQ. The CDR3 runs to 14 residues. V was cut by 4 bases and J by 6 bases, with 13 bases left in between. The CDR3 region has the DNA TGTGCCAGCAGCTCCGGGGGTCCAGCTCAGCCCCAGCATTTT. Translating it yields CASSSGGPAQPQHF. The variable domain in full, completed from reference TRBV7-4 and TRBJ1-5, reads GAGVSQSPRYKVAKRGRDVALRCDSISGHVTLYWYRQTLGQGSEVLTYSQSDAQRDKSGRPSGRFSAERPERSVSTLKIQRTEQGDSAVYLCASSSGGPAQPQHFGDGTRLSIL.

The rearrangement joins TRBV12-3 or TRBV12-4 to TRBJ2-7; 7 bases align to TRBD2. The CDR3 contains 13 residues. The V segment lost 4 bases and the J segment 5 bases; nucleotides outside the gene matches: 5. The CDR3 sequence: CASSSAGLHEQYF. In DNA form, the CDR3 reads TGTGCCAGCAGTTCAGCGGGACTCCACGAGCAGTACTTC.

The table lists this clonotype with a few counts. The chain uses TRBV5-1 and TRBJ2-7, with D maybe TRBD2 (6 bases). The ends were cut back, 5 bases at V and 5 bases at J, with 17 bases in the middle. CDR1 and CDR2 from the germline V gene are SGHRS and YFSETQ. The CDR3 runs 14 residues. The CDR3 sequence is CASSPLGGEDEQYF. Written as DNA, the CDR3 is TGCGCCAGCAGTCCCCTAGGCGGGGAGGACGAGCAGTACTTC.

This clonotype was seen a handful of times. V and J are TRBV27 and TRBJ1-2; TRBD1 might be the D (5 bases). The CDR3 sequence is 14 residues long. The germline gives CDR1 MNHEY, CDR2 SMNVEV (reference sequence). V lost 5 bases to trimming and J lost 3 bases, with 13 bases between them. The CDR3: CASSPGTNYYGYTF. The CDR3 DNA reads TGTGCCAGCAGTCCCGGGACTAACTACTATGGCTACACCTTC.

V is TRBV6-2 or TRBV6-3 and J is TRBJ1-1, with D tentatively TRBD1 (5 bases). Germline CDR1 and CDR2: MNHEY and SVGEGT. CDR3 length: 13 residues. Trimming took off 5 bases at V and 6 bases at J, with 13 bases between the two ends. CDR3 sequence (DNA): TGTGCCAGCAGTATCGGGACGATCGCTGAAGCTTTCTTT. Translated: CASSIGTIAEAFF.

In this sample, this clonotype turned up many times. The V call is TRBV12-3 or TRBV12-4, the J call TRBJ1-2, with 10 positions matching TRBD1. This CDR3 is built from 14 residues. J lost 8 bases, V lost 6 bases, and 9 bases had no gene match. CDR3 sequence reads: CASRTTGTGDGYTF. The DNA for the CDR3 is TGTGCCAGCAGGACAACCGGGACAGGGGACGGCTACACCTTC.

The chain employs TRBV7-9 and TRBJ1-5, with a weak D call TRBD1 (5 bases). There are 14 residues in the CDR3. V was trimmed by 3 bases and J by 10 bases, leaving 16 bases between them. Germline CDR1 reads SEHNR; CDR2 reads FQNEAQ (reference sequence). CDR3 coding DNA: TGTGCCAGCAGCTTGGCTGGGGCTTCTCAACCCCAGCATTTT. It codes for CASSLAGASQPQHF.

The CDR3: CASSEFQPGTDTQYF. Written as DNA, the CDR3 is TGTGCCAGCAGTGAATTTCAACCAGGCACAGATACGCAGTATTTT. The rearrangement joins TRBV6-1 to TRBJ2-3; D unresolved. The CDR3 spans 15 residues. Germline CDR1 is MNHNS and CDR2 is SASEGT. V lost 2 bases and J lost 1, with 10 bases in between.

This chain connects TRBV20-1 to TRBJ1-1; D perhaps matches TRBD1 (5 bases). This CDR3 comprises 11 residues. Germline assignment: CDR1 DFQATT and CDR2 SNEGSKA (reference sequence). The ends were cut back, 6 bases at V and 1 base at J, with 6 bases in the middle. The CDR3 nucleotides are TGCAGTGCACAGGAGAACACTGAAGCTTTCTTT. Translation gives CSAQENTEAFF.

Turning to this clonotype: A read error may explain this, as a much larger clone is one base away. This chain joins TRBV7-6 and TRBJ1-2, with D maybe TRBD1 (6 bases). Germline CDR1 is SGHVS and CDR2 is FNYEAQ. The CDR3 runs to 20 residues. The germline V and J ends were trimmed by 7 bases and 0 bases, with 30 bases remaining between them. This chain's CDR3 is CASNLSPPQGQIEANYGYTF. The CDR3 DNA reads TGTGCCAGCAACCTTAGCCCCCCTCAAGGACAGATAGAAGCTAACTATGGCTACACCTTC.

The chain combines TRBV6-6 with TRBJ2-6; 7 nucleotides line up with TRBD1. From germline, CDR1 is MNHNY and CDR2 SVGAGI (reference sequence). This CDR3 has 17 amino acids. With V trimmed by 6 bases and J by 2 bases, 10 bases remained unmatched. The CDR3 coding sequence is TGTGCCAGCAGAGAGACCCCCACAGGGGCTGGGGCCAACGTCCTGACTTTC. Protein sequence: CASRETPTGAGANVLTF.

The CDR3 here is CASSMVYGGATEAFF. The CDR3 bases are TGTGCCAGTAGTATGGTCTATGGCGGGGCCACTGAAGCTTTCTTT. The rearrangement joins TRBV19 to TRBJ1-1, with D tentatively TRBD1 (5 bases). This CDR3 is built from 15 residues. Germline CDR1 and CDR2: LNHDA and SQIVND (reference sequence). V was shortened by 3 bases and J by 4 bases, with 15 bases between the two germline ends.

The rearrangement uses TRBV7-9 and TRBJ2-3; 8 nucleotides agree with TRBD2. This CDR3 comprises 16 residues. CDR1 and CDR2 from the germline V gene are SEHNR and FQNEAQ (reference sequence). V was clipped by 8 bases and J by 2 bases; unmatched bases: 12. This CDR3 is CASQLPTSGSTDTQYF. The CDR3 coding sequence is TGTGCCAGCCAGCTCCCCACTAGCGGCTCCACAGATACGCAGTATTTT.

This chain joins TRBV28 and TRBJ2-1; no reliable D call. Germline assignment: CDR1 MDHEN and CDR2 SYDVKM. Deletions cut 2 bases from V and 4 bases from J, with 12 bases between. The CDR3 has 15 residues. CDR3 bases: TGTGCCAGCAGTTTAGGAAAAACCCAATACAATGAGCAGTTCTTC. Its protein product is CASSLGKTQYNEQFF.

The table lists this clonotype with a count of one. A single base separates this from a much larger clone, so it may be a read error. The chain carries TRBV7-6 and TRBJ1-3; 8 bases match TRBD1. The CDR3 consists of 15 residues. Germline V lookup: CDR1 SGHVS, CDR2 FNYEAQ. CDR3 amino acids: CASSLAWGQVDTKYF. The CDR3 coding sequence is TGTGCCAGCAGCTTAGCATGGGGACAGGTGGACACCAAATATTTT.

This clonotype was seen more than once but under ten times. This chain joins TRBV4-3 and TRBJ1-2, with 8 bases that match TRBD1. The ends lost 4 bases at V and 8 bases at J; junction bases unmatched: 12. The CDR3 consists of 15 residues. Germline CDR1 is LGHNA and CDR2 is YSLEER. CDR3 coding DNA: TGCGCCAGCAGCCTCTGGACAGGGAGTAAAGTAGGCTACACCTTC. Protein product: CASSLWTGSKVGYTF.

This clonotype has a handful of counts. The rearrangement links TRBV6-1 to TRBJ2-7, with TRBD1 matching over 9 bases. J gave up 5 bases and V 2 bases, and 7 bases lay outside the gene matches. Germline loops: CDR1 MNHNS, CDR2 SASEGT. This CDR3 contains 15 residues. This CDR3 reads CASSELGQGNHEQYF. In nucleotides, the CDR3 is TGTGCCAGCAGTGAATTGGGACAGGGAAACCACGAGCAGTACTTC.

This clonotype turned up a few times. The V and J genes are TRBV7-3 and TRBJ1-1; maybe TRBD1 (5 bases). The CDR3 loop spans 13 amino acids. Trimming removed 5 bases from V and 14 bases from J, with 21 bases in between. Germline CDR1 reads SGHTA; CDR2 reads FQGTGA. CDR3 protein: CASSPGPGRGCFF. The CDR3 DNA sequence: TGTGCCAGCAGCCCAGGCCCAGGGAGGGGATGCTTCTTT.

The rearrangement links TRBV14 to TRBJ1-3, with D possibly being TRBD1 (5 bases). This CDR3 contains 15 residues. CDR1 is SGHDN and CDR2 is FVKESK in the germline V gene. Trimming left V 0 bases short and J 3 bases short, with 9 bases between. The CDR3 loop reads CASSQETVVGNTIYF. The CDR3 DNA sequence: TGTGCCAGCAGCCAAGAGACAGTCGTTGGAAACACCATATATTTT. Based on the CDR3 plus reference TRBV14 and TRBJ1-3, the full variable domain is EAGVTQFPSHSVIEKGQTVTLRCDPISGHDNLYWYRRVMGKEIKFLLHFVKESKQDESGMPNNRFLAERTGGTYSTLKVQPAELEDSGVYFCASSQETVVGNTIYFGEGSWLTVV.

V is TRBV15 and J is TRBJ1-6, with D uncertain. V lost 10 bases and J 6 bases, leaving 16 bases between the germline ends. Germline lookup yields CDR1 LNHNV and CDR2 YYDKDF (reference sequence). The CDR3 sequence is 14 residues long. The CDR3 protein is CASTHQGPNSPLHF. CDR3 DNA sequence: TGTGCCAGTACACACCAAGGCCCTAATTCACCCCTCCACTTT.